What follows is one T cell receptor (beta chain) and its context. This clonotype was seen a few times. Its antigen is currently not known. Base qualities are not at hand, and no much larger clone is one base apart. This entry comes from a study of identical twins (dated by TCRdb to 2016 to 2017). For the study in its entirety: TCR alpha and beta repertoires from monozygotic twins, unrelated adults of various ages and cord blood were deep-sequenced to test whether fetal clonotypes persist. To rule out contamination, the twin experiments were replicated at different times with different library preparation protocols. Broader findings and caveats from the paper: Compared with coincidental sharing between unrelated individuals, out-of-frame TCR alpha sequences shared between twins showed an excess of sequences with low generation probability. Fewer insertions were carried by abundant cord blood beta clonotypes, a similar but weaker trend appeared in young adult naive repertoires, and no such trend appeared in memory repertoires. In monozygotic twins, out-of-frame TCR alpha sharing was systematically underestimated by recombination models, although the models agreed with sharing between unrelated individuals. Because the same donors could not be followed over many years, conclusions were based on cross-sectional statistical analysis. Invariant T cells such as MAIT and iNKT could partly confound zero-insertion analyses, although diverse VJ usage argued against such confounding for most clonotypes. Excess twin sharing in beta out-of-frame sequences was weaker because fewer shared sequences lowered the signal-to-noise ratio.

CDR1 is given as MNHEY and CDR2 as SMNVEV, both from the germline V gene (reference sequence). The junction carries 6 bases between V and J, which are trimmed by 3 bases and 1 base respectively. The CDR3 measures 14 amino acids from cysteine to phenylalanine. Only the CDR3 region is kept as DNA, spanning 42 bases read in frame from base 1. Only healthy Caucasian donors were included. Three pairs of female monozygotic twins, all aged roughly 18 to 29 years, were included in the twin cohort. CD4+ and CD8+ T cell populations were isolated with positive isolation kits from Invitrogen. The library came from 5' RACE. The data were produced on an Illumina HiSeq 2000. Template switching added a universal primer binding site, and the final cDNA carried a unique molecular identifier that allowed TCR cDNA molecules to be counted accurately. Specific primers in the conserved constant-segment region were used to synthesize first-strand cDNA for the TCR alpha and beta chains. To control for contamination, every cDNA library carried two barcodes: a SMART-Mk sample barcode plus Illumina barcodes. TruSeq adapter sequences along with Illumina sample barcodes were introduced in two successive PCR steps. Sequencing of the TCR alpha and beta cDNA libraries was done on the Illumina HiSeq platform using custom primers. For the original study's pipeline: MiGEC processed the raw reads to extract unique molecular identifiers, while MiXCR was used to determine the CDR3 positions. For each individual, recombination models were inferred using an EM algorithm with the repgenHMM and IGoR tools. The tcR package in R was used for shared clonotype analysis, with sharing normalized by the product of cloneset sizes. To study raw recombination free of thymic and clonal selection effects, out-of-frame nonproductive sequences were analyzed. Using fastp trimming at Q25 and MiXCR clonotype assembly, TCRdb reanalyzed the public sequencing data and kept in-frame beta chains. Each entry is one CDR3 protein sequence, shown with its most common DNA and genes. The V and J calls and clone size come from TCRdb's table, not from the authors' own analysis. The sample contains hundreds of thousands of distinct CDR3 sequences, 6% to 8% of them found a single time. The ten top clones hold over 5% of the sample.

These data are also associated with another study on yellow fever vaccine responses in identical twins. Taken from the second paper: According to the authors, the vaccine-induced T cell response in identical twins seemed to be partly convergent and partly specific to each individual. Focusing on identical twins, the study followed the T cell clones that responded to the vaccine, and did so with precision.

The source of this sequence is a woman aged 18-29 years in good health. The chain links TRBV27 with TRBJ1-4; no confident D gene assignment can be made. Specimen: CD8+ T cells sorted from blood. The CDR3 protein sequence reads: CASSLIRTNEKLFF. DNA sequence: TGTGCCAGCAGTTTGATCCGAACTAATGAAAAACTGTTTTTT.